Each of the 5 T cell receptor beta chains below was sequenced from the same sample in a study of blood T cell repertoires in COVID-19. Method: immunoSEQ multiplex PCR; TCRdb's copy keeps in-frame clones and lacks some. The sample contains around 200,000 clones, around 84% of which appear only once. Input material: peripheral blood. These receptors all come from a woman aged 80 or over with active or convalescent COVID-19.

The CDR3 loop reads CASSWGMAREAFF. In DNA, the CDR3 is TGTGCCAGCAGCTGGGGCATGGCCCGTGAAGCTTTCTTT. The chain employs TRBV5-4 and TRBJ1-1, with a possible D match to TRBD1 (5 bases). V lost 3 bases and J lost 7, with 13 bases in between. CDR3 size: 13 residues. The germline CDR1 and CDR2 sequences are SGHNT and YYREEE (reference sequence).

This chain uses TRBV25-1 with TRBJ1-3; D may be TRBD1 (6 bases). With 2 bases removed from V and 7 bases from J, the gap between germline ends came to 21 bases. Germline CDR1 is MGHDK and CDR2 is SYGVNS. The CDR3 loop spans 17 amino acids. For the CDR3, the DNA is TGTGCCAGCAGTGAACGGTCTGGGACAAGCGTTCGTAACACCATATATTTT. Residues: CASSERSGTSVRNTIYF.

The chain joins TRBV19 to TRBJ2-1; tentative D call: TRBD2 (6 bases). CDR1 is LNHDA, CDR2 SQIVND, per germline (reference sequence). CDR3 length equals 14 residues. V gave up 4 bases and J gave up 7 bases, with 14 bases separating them. The CDR3 loop is CASSTTGAGNEQFF. The CDR3, as DNA: TGTGCCAGTAGTACCACGGGAGCTGGGAATGAGCAGTTCTTC.

The chain recombines TRBV11-3 with TRBJ1-1, with no clear D. Germline assignment: CDR1 SGHNT and CDR2 YENEEA. Deletions cut 4 bases from V and 3 bases from J, with 12 bases between. CDR3 length: 14 amino acids. Here the CDR3 DNA reads TGTGCCAGCAGCTCCGCTGGACTCTACACTGAAGCTTTCTTT. This sequence encodes CASSSAGLYTEAFF.

The chain uses TRBV9 and TRBJ1-5, with TRBD1 identical over 7 bases. The trim removed 2 bases at V and 6 bases at J, leaving 8 bases unmatched. CDR3 length: 15 amino acids. Per the germline V gene, CDR1 is SGDLS and CDR2 is YYNGEE. The CDR3 is CASSVGTEGSQPQHF. CDR3 in DNA: TGTGCCAGCAGCGTCGGGACAGAGGGGAGTCAGCCCCAGCATTTT.